A selection of T cell receptor beta chains follows, all from one sample in a study of cytomegalovirus exposure and HLA in healthy donors. Profiled with immunoSEQ multiplex PCR; TCRdb holds only in-frame clones, not every one. There are about 140,000 clones in the sample; about 84% occur only once, and around 2.5% lies in the top ten. What was sequenced was PBMCs. The receptors were gathered from a man aged 45-65 years in good health and CMV-seronegative. Both conserved end residues are part of each CDR3. The D gene is left open where the match is weak. Clone sizes are given selectively: once, few, many, or a class where the clone is expanded.

J gene,D gene,V gene,clone size,CDR3 protein,CDR3 DNA
TRBJ2-7,-,TRBV14,-,CASSQLGRGSYEQYF,TGTGCCAGCAGCCAACTGGGCCGCGGGTCCTACGAGCAGTACTTC
TRBJ2-7,-,TRBV5-1,-,CASSPRAESFYEQYF,TGCGCCAGCAGCCCCCGAGCGGAAAGCTTCTACGAGCAGTACTTC
TRBJ1-1,TRBD1,TRBV27,-,CASVRGGAGGNTEAFF,TGTGCCAGCGTAAGAGGGGGCGCGGGAGGGAACACTGAAGCTTTCTTT
TRBJ2-4,-,TRBV10-2,-,CASSESGGPGAKNIQYF,TGCGCCAGCAGTGAGTCTGGGGGCCCGGGAGCCAAAAACATTCAGTACTTC
TRBJ1-2,TRBD1,TRBV7-3,-,CASSGGQGAGGYTF,TGTGCCAGCAGCGGGGGACAGGGGGCGGGTGGCTACACCTTC
TRBJ2-7,TRBD2,TRBV10-1,-,CASSDHTSGTYEQYF,TGCGCCAGCAGTGACCATACTAGCGGGACTTACGAGCAGTACTTC
TRBJ1-4,TRBD1,TRBV11-2,-,CASSPRTGNEKLFF,TGTGCCAGCAGTCCAAGGACAGGCAATGAAAAACTGTTTTTT
TRBJ2-2,-,TRBV7-3,once,CASSLGAYGNTGELFF,TGTGCCAGCAGCTTAGGTGCCTACGGGAACACCGGGGAGCTGTTTTTT
TRBJ2-1,TRBD2,TRBV13,-,CASSQNSGGSYNEQFF,TGTGCCAGCAGCCAGAATAGCGGGGGCTCCTACAATGAGCAGTTCTTC
TRBJ2-7,TRBD1,TRBV27,few,CASSFTGTEVYEQYF,TGTGCCAGCAGTTTTACCGGGACAGAGGTATACGAGCAGTACTTC
TRBJ2-5,TRBD2,TRBV2,-,CASRSDGGVETQYF,TGTGCCAGCAGAAGTGACGGGGGGGTGGAGACCCAGTACTTC
TRBJ1-2,-,TRBV6-7,-,CASSYDGSGIGGYTF,TGTGCCAGCAGTTACGATGGGTCAGGGATCGGTGGCTACACCTTC
TRBJ2-4,-,TRBV7-9,-,CASSPGEKNIQYF,TGTGCCAGCAGCCCTGGAGAGAAAAACATTCAGTACTTC
TRBJ2-1,TRBD2,TRBV18,-,CASSPELAGSNEQFF,TGTGCCAGCTCACCAGAGCTAGCGGGAAGCAATGAGCAGTTCTTC
TRBJ1-2,TRBD1,TRBV6-5,-,CASSYSGQGFGGYTF,TGTGCCAGCAGTTACTCGGGACAGGGATTCGGAGGCTACACCTTC
TRBJ1-1,-,TRBV18,-,CASSPRVDTEAFF,TGTGCCAGCTCACCCAGGGTGGATACTGAAGCTTTCTTT
TRBJ2-7,TRBD1,TRBV10-1,-,CASSGTGGYEQYF,TGCGCCAGCAGTGGGACAGGGGGCTACGAGCAGTACTTC
TRBJ2-1,-,TRBV7-9,-,CASSSRGFEQFF,TGTGCCAGCAGCTCACGGGGGTTTGAGCAGTTCTTC
TRBJ2-2,TRBD2,TRBV9,-,CASSVGRGEGGELFF,TGTGCCAGCAGCGTAGGACGGGGGGAGGGCGGGGAGCTGTTTTTT
TRBJ2-2,TRBD2,TRBV5-4,-,CASSSGGSNTGELFF,TGTGCCAGCAGCAGCGGGGGCTCGAACACCGGGGAGCTGTTTTTT
TRBJ1-2,-,TRBV14,-,CASSQDLGGANGYTF,TGTGCCAGCAGCCAAGATCTTGGGGGCGCGAATGGCTACACCTTC
TRBJ1-6,TRBD1,TRBV5-1,-,CASSEGQSPLHF,TGCGCCAGCAGCGAGGGACAGTCACCCCTCCACTTT
TRBJ2-6,-,TRBV2,-,CASSGLDINVLTF,TGTGCCAGCAGTGGTCTGGACATTAACGTCCTGACTTTC
TRBJ2-3,-,TRBV19,-,CASSPLGGDTQYF,TGTGCCAGTAGTCCCTTAGGAGGGGATACGCAGTATTTT
TRBJ1-2,TRBD1,TRBV13,-,CASRRTTGAYGYTF,TGTGCCAGCAGACGCACGACAGGGGCCTATGGCTACACCTTC
TRBJ2-2,TRBD2,TRBV9,-,CASSVFSLAGATGELFF,TGTGCCAGCAGCGTATTCTCACTAGCGGGAGCCACCGGGGAGCTGTTTTTT
TRBJ2-2,-,TRBV9,-,CASSVGVSHTGELFF,TGTGCCAGCAGCGTAGGAGTTAGCCACACCGGGGAGCTGTTTTTT
TRBJ2-7,-,TRBV6-6,-,CASSYSRSSYEQYF,TGTGCCAGCAGTTACTCGAGGTCCTCCTACGAGCAGTACTTC
TRBJ2-1,-,TRBV7-9,-,CASRLSGVYNEQFF,TGTGCCAGCAGGCTCTCGGGGGTTTACAATGAGCAGTTCTTC
TRBJ1-5,-,TRBV27,-,CASSSFFSTDGMGNQPQHF,TGTGCCAGCAGTAGTTTTTTTTCGACAGACGGAATGGGCAATCAGCCCCAGCATTTT
TRBJ1-1,-,TRBV5-1,-,CASSFSGQPLNTEAFF,TGCGCCAGCAGCTTCTCCGGACAGCCTCTGAACACTGAAGCTTTCTTT
TRBJ1-2,-,TRBV6-5,-,CASSPRGGVNYGYTF,TGTGCCAGCAGTCCCAGAGGGGGGGTTAACTATGGCTACACCTTC
TRBJ1-3,-,TRBV5-6,-,CASGPNGNTIYF,TGTGCCAGCGGGCCGAATGGAAACACCATATATTTT
TRBJ1-1,-,TRBV19,-,CASSLRGGANTEAFF,TGTGCCAGTAGTCTCCGGGGCGGGGCGAACACTGAAGCTTTCTTT
TRBJ1-5,-,TRBV5-1,-,CASRIGVESNQPQHF,TGCGCCAGCAGAATAGGGGTGGAGAGCAATCAGCCCCAGCATTTT
TRBJ2-2,-,TRBV9,few,CASSVDFRTNTGELFF,TGTGCCAGCAGCGTAGATTTCAGGACGAACACCGGGGAGCTGTTTTTT
TRBJ1-1,TRBD1,TRBV7-3,-,CASSLTGETEAFF,TGTGCCAGCAGCCTCACAGGGGAGACTGAAGCTTTCTTT